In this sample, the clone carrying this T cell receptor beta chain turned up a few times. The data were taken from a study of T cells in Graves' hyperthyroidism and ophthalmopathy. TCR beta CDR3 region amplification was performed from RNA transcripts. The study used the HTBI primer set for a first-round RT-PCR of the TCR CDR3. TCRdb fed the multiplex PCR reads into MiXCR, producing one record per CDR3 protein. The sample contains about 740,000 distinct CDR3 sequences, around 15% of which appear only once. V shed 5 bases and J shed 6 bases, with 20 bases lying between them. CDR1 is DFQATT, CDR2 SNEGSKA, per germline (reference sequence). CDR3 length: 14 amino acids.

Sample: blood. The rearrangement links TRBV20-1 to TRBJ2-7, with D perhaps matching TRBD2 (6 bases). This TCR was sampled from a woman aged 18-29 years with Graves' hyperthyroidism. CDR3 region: CSAVGLRDRVEQYF. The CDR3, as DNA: TGCAGTGCTGTCGGCTTGCGGGACCGAGTCGAGCAGTACTTC.